These 2 T cell receptor beta chains were all obtained from the same sample, sequenced in a study of T cell responses to AZD1222 COVID-19 vaccine. Produced via immunoSEQ multiplex PCR; TCRdb's table is partial and in-frame only. The profile shows around 150,000 clones, approximately 90% of them singletons. The starting material was peripheral blood, obtained 28 days after the second AZD1222 dose. The receptors here all came from an adult who received the AZD1222 COVID-19 vaccine.

The chain has TRBV21-1 and TRBJ1-1; the table's D call, TRBD1, has no DNA check behind it. TRBV21-1 corresponds to a pseudogene. The CDR3 consists of 15 residues. As DNA, the CDR3 is TGTGCCAGCAGCAAAAGGAGACAGGGAGAAACTGAAGCTTTCTTT. Amino acids: CASSKRRQGETEAFF.

Only one count was recorded for this clone. The chain joins TRBV27 to TRBJ1-6, with D perhaps TRBD1 (6 bases). The V end lost 7 bases, the J end lost 3 bases, and 13 bases lay between the germline ends. Germline assignment: CDR1 MNHEY and CDR2 SMNVEV (reference sequence). The CDR3 loop spans 15 amino acids. CDR3 region: CASKLGTNYNSPLHF. The CDR3 DNA sequence: TGTGCCAGCAAGCTTGGGACAAACTATAATTCACCCCTCCACTTT.